The clone carrying this TCR beta chain showed up many times. What it recognizes is unknown. This specimen comes from a study of shared clonotypes between healthy human individuals. Findings and caveats of the study: Around 4.7% was the fraction of naive CD4 clonotypes found shared across four donors. Non-shared clonotypes showed lower generation probabilities than clonotypes common to all four donors.

The authors distributed each subset's genomic DNA evenly over several immunoSEQ plates. In the original workflow: ImmunoSEQ junction-only sequences lacked quality scores, so their filtering differed. Method: immunoSEQ multiplex PCR; TCRdb's copy keeps in-frame clones and lacks some. V, J and clone size reflect that table, while D and trimming were determined from the DNA. In the table there are just over 95,000 clones, under 80% of which are singletons. Material: memory CD8+ T cells sorted from blood. Subset noted: CD45RO+ cells pooled with CCR7-negative TemRA cells. This TCR was recovered from a man aged 25-45 years in good health.

The CDR3 region has the DNA TGTGCCAGCAGCTTAGGGACTAGCGAGGCAGATACGCAGTATTTT. Protein sequence: CASSLGTSEADTQYF. V and J are TRBV7-3 and TRBJ2-3, with 10 positions matching TRBD2. Germline V gene data show CDR1 as SGHTA and CDR2 as FQGTGA. This CDR3 contains 15 residues. V shed 2 bases and J 4 bases; nucleotides not matched to a gene: 3.